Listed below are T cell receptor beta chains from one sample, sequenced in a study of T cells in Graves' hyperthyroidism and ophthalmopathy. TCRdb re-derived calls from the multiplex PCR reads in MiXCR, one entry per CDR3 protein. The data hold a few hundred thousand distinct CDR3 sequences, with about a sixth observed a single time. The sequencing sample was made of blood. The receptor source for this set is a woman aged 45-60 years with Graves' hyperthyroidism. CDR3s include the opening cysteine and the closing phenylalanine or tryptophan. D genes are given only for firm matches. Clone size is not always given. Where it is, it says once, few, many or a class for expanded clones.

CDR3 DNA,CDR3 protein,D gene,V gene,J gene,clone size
TGCGCCAGCAGATTGGACAGGGGGAACACTGAAGCTTTCTTT,CASRLDRGNTEAFF,TRBD1,TRBV5-1,TRBJ1-1,few
TGTGCCAGCAGTTTTAGGGACAGACCCTACGAGCAGTACTTC,CASSFRDRPYEQYF,TRBD1,TRBV27,TRBJ2-7,many
TGTGCCAGCAGTTCTTTGGGACTAGCGGGAGGGCGGTCCCCATTGGGGGAGACCCAGTACTTC,CASSSLGLAGGRSPLGETQYF,TRBD2,TRBV12-3/TRBV12-4,TRBJ2-5,-
TGTGCCAGCAGTTACTCAATTAACAGGGGTAGAAACTATGGCTACACCTTC,CASSYSINRGRNYGYTF,TRBD1,TRBV6-5,TRBJ1-2,-
TGTGCCAGCTCGTCTCCCGGTCAGCCCCAGCATTTT,CASSSPGQPQHF,-,TRBV28,TRBJ1-5,few
TGTGCCACCCAATCGACCAGGGGCCAGGGGGGGCAGTACTTC,CATQSTRGQGGQYF,-,TRBV6-1,TRBJ2-7,-
TGTGCCAGCAGCATGGGGGGGTACGAGCAGTACTTC,CASSMGGYEQYF,TRBD2,TRBV11-3,TRBJ2-7,-
TGTGCCAGCAGTGCGGAGCGGGAGTCTACCATGACGACCTTC,CASSAERESTMTTF,TRBD2,TRBV2,TRBJ2-7,few
TGTGCCAGCAGCCGCGAGGGACAGGGGTATGGCTACACCTTC,CASSREGQGYGYTF,TRBD1,TRBV7-9,TRBJ1-2,few
TGTGCCAGCAGCTTGTGGGGTGCAGATACGCAGTATTTT,CASSLWGADTQYF,-,TRBV5-6,TRBJ2-3,many
TGTGCCAGCAGCTTTACCGTCGGGAGCAACACAGATACGCAGTATTTT,CASSFTVGSNTDTQYF,-,TRBV13,TRBJ2-3,many
TGTGCCAGCAGTTCCGGGACAGGGAGGATCCATGGCTACACCTTC,CASSSGTGRIHGYTF,TRBD1,TRBV3-1,TRBJ1-2,many
TGCAGTGCCACCCCTGGGACAGCTAATTCACCCCTCCACTTT,CSATPGTANSPLHF,TRBD1,TRBV20-1,TRBJ1-6,-
TGTGCCAGCAGTGCGGACGGATTCAGGAACACTGAAGCTTTCTTT,CASSADGFRNTEAFF,-,TRBV12-3/TRBV12-4,TRBJ1-1,many